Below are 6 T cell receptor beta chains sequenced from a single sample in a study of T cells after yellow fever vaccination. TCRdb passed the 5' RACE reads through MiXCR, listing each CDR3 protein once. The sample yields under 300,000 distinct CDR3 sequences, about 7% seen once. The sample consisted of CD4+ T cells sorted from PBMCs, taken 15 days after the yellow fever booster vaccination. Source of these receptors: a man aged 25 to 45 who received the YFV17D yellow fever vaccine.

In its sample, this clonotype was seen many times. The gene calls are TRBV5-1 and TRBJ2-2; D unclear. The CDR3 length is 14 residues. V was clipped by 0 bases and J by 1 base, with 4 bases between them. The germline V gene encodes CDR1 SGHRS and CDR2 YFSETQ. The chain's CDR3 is CASSLVENTGELFF. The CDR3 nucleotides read TGCGCCAGCAGCTTGGTAGAGAACACCGGGGAGCTGTTTTTT.

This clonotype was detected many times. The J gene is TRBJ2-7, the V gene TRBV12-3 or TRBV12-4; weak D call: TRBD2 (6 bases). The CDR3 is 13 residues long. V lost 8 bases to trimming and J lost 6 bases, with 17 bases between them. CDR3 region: CASAKFSSVEQYF. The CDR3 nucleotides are TGTGCCAGCGCTAAGTTCTCTAGCGTCGAGCAGTACTTC.

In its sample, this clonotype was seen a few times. CDR3 in DNA: TGTGCCAGCAGTTTTGATGGGGCCTACGAGCAGTACTTC. This encodes CASSFDGAYEQYF. V usage is TRBV12-3 or TRBV12-4 and J usage is TRBJ2-7; D is undetermined. This CDR3 has 13 residues. Trimming cost V 3 bases and J 2 bases, with 8 bases left between them.

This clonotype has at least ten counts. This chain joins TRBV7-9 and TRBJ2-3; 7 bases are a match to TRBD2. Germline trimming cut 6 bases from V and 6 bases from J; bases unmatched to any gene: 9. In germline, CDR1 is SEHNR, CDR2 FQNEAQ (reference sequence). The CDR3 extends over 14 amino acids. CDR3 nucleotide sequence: TGTGCCAGCAGTTACGGACTAGTAACCGATACGCAGTATTTT. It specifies CASSYGLVTDTQYF.

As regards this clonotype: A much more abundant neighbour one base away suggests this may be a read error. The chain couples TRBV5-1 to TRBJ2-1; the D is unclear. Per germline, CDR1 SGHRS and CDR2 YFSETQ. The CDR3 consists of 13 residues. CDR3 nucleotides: TGCACCAGCAGGCCTGATGTGGTCAATGAGCAGTTCTTC. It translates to CTSRPDVVNEQFF.

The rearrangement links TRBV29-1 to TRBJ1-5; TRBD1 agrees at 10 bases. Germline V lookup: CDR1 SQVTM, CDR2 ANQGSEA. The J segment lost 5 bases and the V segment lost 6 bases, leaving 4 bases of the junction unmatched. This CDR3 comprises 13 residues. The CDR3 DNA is TGCAGCGTGGCCGGGACAGGGGATCAGCCCCAGCATTTT. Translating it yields CSVAGTGDQPQHF.